A single sample is the source of the 16 T cell receptor beta chains below, sequenced in a study of radiation and T cells in renal cell carcinoma (dated by TCRdb to the early 2020s). The receptor library was made with the immunoSEQ multiplex PCR assay. Here the immuneACCESS table is served through TCRdb, limited to in-frame sequences with V and J called. Missing clones are a known gap in these copies; in checked studies unresolved V genes cover under half, and the rest lacks a known reason. A total of 130,000 or so clones appear in this sample, more than 70% of them only once. In total, the top ten clones hold around 11% of the sample. The time point label, as the study defines it: baseline pretreatment blood. Explained via the paper, the treatment or condition label denotes: 15 Gy SBRT to primary tumor, nephrectomy 4 weeks later. The starting material was blood, obtained from a patient whose treatment included radiotherapy and nephrectomy. Every receptor here comes from a woman between 50 and 59 years old with renal cell carcinoma.

The chain is built from TRBV18 and TRBJ2-5; tentatively, D is TRBD2 (6 bases). Germline-derived CDR1 and CDR2 are KGHSH and LQKENI. V was shortened by 1 base and J by 4 bases, with 10 bases between the two germline ends. This CDR3 contains 14 residues. DNA for the CDR3: TGTGCCAGCTCACCACAGGCGGAGGGAGAGACCCAGTACTTC. Amino acid sequence: CASSPQAEGETQYF.

The J gene is TRBJ2-7, the V gene TRBV4-3; D remains unclear. The CDR3 covers 15 residues. V was trimmed by 1 base and J by 0 bases, leaving 10 bases between them. Germline loops: CDR1 LGHNA, CDR2 YSLEER. In DNA form, the CDR3 reads TGCGCCAGCAGCCAAGTGTGGGGATCCTCCTACGAGCAGTACTTC. Translated: CASSQVWGSSYEQYF.

The V and J genes are TRBV7-9 and TRBJ1-1; D not certain. Germline V gene sequence: CDR1 SEHNR, CDR2 FQNEAQ (reference sequence). The CDR3 length is 12 residues. Trimming removed 5 bases from V and 10 bases from J, with 14 bases in between. The CDR3 coding sequence is TGTGCCAGCAGCCCGGGCCCAGAGCCAGCTTTCTTT. It translates to CASSPGPEPAFF.

The chain is built from TRBV19 and TRBJ1-2; D may be TRBD1 (5 bases). Per the germline V gene, CDR1 is LNHDA and CDR2 is SQIVND (reference sequence). Trimming took 2 bases from V and 1 from J, leaving 14 bases between them. The CDR3 covers 16 residues. The CDR3 DNA follows: TGTGCCAGTAGTATACGTGGGGGGTCGATTAACTATGGCTACACCTTC. As protein: CASSIRGGSINYGYTF.

J is TRBJ1-2 and V is TRBV5-6, with TRBD1 identical over 11 bases. Germline V gene data show CDR1 as SGHDT and CDR2 as YYEEEE. The CDR3 length is 14 residues. V shed 4 bases and J 7 bases; nucleotides not matched to a gene: 6. The CDR3 nucleotides read TGTGCCAGCAGCCGCGGACAGGGGGCGTTTGGCTACACCTTC. Translating gives CASSRGQGAFGYTF.

This clone was observed a single time. The rearrangement links TRBV5-1 to TRBJ2-2, with D perhaps TRBD1 (6 bases). V was trimmed by 0 bases and J by 4 bases, leaving 13 bases between them. Germline values: CDR1 SGHRS, CDR2 YFSETQ. CDR3 length equals 16 residues. This CDR3 reads CASSLEGDQGTGELFF. The DNA for the CDR3 is TGCGCCAGCAGCTTGGAGGGGGATCAAGGCACCGGGGAGCTGTTTTTT.

The V call is TRBV6-5, the J call TRBJ1-1; 7 nucleotides agree with TRBD1. There are 16 residues in the CDR3. Germline V CDR1 and CDR2: MNHEY, SVGAGI. The V gene end was trimmed by 0 bases and the J gene end by 3 bases; junction bases not matched to a gene: 7. The CDR3 nucleotides are TGTGCCAGCAGTTACTCACCGACAGGGCGGGACACTGAAGCTTTCTTT. Protein sequence: CASSYSPTGRDTEAFF.

The chain carries TRBV7-9 and TRBJ1-4; a weak D match, TRBD1 (5 bases). V was pared by 2 bases and J by 0 bases, with 7 bases between. The CDR3 is 15 amino acids. Germline assignment: CDR1 SEHNR and CDR2 FQNEAQ (reference sequence). This chain's CDR3 is CASSLRGSTNEKLFF. CDR3 DNA sequence: TGTGCCAGCAGCTTAAGGGGATCAACTAATGAAAAACTGTTTTTT.

This sequence joins TRBV15 and TRBJ2-7; the D gene is possibly TRBD2 (6 bases). The ends were cut back, 0 bases at V and 7 bases at J, with 10 bases in the middle. The V gene's germline CDR1 is LNHNV and CDR2 YYDKDF (reference sequence). The CDR3 is 13 amino acids. Here the CDR3 reads CATSREGGYEQYF. The CDR3 nucleotides are TGTGCCACCAGCAGAGAAGGAGGGTATGAGCAGTACTTC.

The chain uses TRBV18 and TRBJ2-2, with 7 nucleotides matching TRBD1. V lost 2 bases and J lost 4; bases outside the gene matches: 4. Germline values: CDR1 KGHSH, CDR2 LQKENI. This CDR3 is 15 amino acids long. CDR3 nucleotides: TGTGCCAGCTCACCAAAGACAGGGCCCACCGGGGAGCTGTTTTTT. It specifies CASSPKTGPTGELFF. Drawing the rest from reference TRBV18 and TRBJ2-2, the complete variable domain is NAGVMQNPRHLVRRRGQEARLRCSPMKGHSHVYWYRQLPEEGLKFMVYLQKENIIDESGMPKERFSAEFPKEGPSILRIQQVVRGDSAAYFCASSPKTGPTGELFFGEGSRLTVL.

The chain employs TRBV11-1 and TRBJ1-3; D gene uncertain. The germline V and J ends were trimmed by 5 bases and 2 bases, with 16 bases remaining between them. Germline V gives CDR1 SGHAT, CDR2 FQDESV (reference sequence). CDR3 length: 16 amino acids. The CDR3 protein is CASSGVVQSPGNTIYF. CDR3 DNA: TGTGCCAGCAGCGGAGTTGTACAGTCTCCTGGAAACACCATATATTTT.

This rearrangement joins TRBV15 to TRBJ2-6; D call uncertain. Germline-derived CDR1 and CDR2 are LNHNV and YYDKDF (reference sequence). V gave up 0 bases and J gave up 0 bases, with 9 bases separating them. This CDR3 is built from 17 residues. In DNA, the CDR3 is TGTGCCACCAGCAGAGAGCTATTAATCTCTGGGGCCAACGTCCTGACTTTC. This translates into CATSRELLISGANVLTF.

This chain uses TRBV7-3 with TRBJ2-3; TRBD2 matches at 12 bases. The CDR3 contains 15 residues. The germline V gene has CDR1 SGHTA and CDR2 FQGTGA. The V and J ends lost 6 bases and 3 bases, in that order; junction bases with no gene match: 4. The CDR3 DNA sequence: TGTGCCAGCAGGCTGACTAGCGGGGGTACAGATACGCAGTATTTT. This sequence encodes CASRLTSGGTDTQYF.

This chain links TRBV7-9 with TRBJ1-1, with D maybe TRBD1 (6 bases). CDR3 length: 13 amino acids. The V end lost 4 bases, the J end lost 8 bases, and 14 bases lay between the germline ends. The germline V gene encodes CDR1 SEHNR and CDR2 FQNEAQ (reference sequence). DNA of the CDR3: TGTGCCAGCAGCTCAACACGGGGGGCCGAAGCTTTCTTT. It specifies CASSSTRGAEAFF.

V and J are TRBV6-5 and TRBJ1-3; the match to TRBD1 covers 7 bases. V shed 7 bases, J shed 8 bases, and the junction held 8 bases outside the gene matches. CDR1 MNHEY and CDR2 SVGAGI come from the germline V gene. The CDR3 is 13 residues long. CDR3 in amino acids: CASTGDSRHTIYF. CDR3 nucleotides: TGTGCCAGCACCGGGGACAGCAGGCACACCATATATTTT.

V and J are TRBV19 and TRBJ2-3; 13 nucleotides align to TRBD2. CDR3 length: 17 residues. V gave up 4 bases and J gave up 2 bases; unmatched junction bases: 6. CDR1 is LNHDA and CDR2 is SQIVND in the germline V gene (reference sequence). The CDR3 is CASSTPGLAGNTDTQYF. The CDR3 nucleotides are TGTGCCAGTAGTACACCGGGACTAGCGGGGAACACAGATACGCAGTATTTT.